This is a list of T cell receptor beta chains from one sample in a study of response to subunit inactivated influenza vaccine. TCRdb called the RT-PCR reads again in MiXCR, with one record for every CDR3 protein. This table holds roughly 700,000 distinct CDR3 sequences, less than 20% found once. The sample consisted of PBMCs from blood, taken about 13 days after vaccination. The receptors were gathered from a middle-aged man who received an inactivated influenza vaccine. Both conserved end residues are part of each CDR3. Fields, in order: V gene, clone size, D gene, J gene, CDR3 protein, CDR3 DNA. The D gene is left open where the match is weak. Where a row states a size, it is once, few, many or the class of an expanded clone; other rows omit it.

v_gene: TRBV20-1; abundance: NA; d_gene: TRBD2; j_gene: TRBJ2-1; CDR3aa: CSVSAGGYNEQFF; CDR3nt: TGCAGTGTATCGGCGGGGGGGTACAATGAGCAGTTCTTC
v_gene: TRBV5-6; abundance: NA; d_gene: NA; j_gene: TRBJ2-1; CDR3aa: CASSMYYNEQFF; CDR3nt: TGTGCCAGCAGTATGTACTACAATGAGCAGTTCTTC
v_gene: TRBV30; abundance: NA; d_gene: NA; j_gene: TRBJ2-3; CDR3aa: CAWSVITGAGHPTDTQYF; CDR3nt: TGTGCCTGGAGTGTAATCACGGGGGCCGGGCATCCCACGGATACGCAGTATTTT
v_gene: TRBV5-1; abundance: few; d_gene: TRBD1; j_gene: TRBJ2-2; CDR3aa: CASSLIGQGETGELFF; CDR3nt: TGCGCCAGCAGCTTGATCGGACAGGGAGAGACCGGGGAGCTGTTTTTT
v_gene: TRBV6-2/TRBV6-3; abundance: few; d_gene: NA; j_gene: TRBJ1-1; CDR3aa: CASSLRGAQFTEAFF; CDR3nt: TGTGCCAGCAGTTTACGAGGGGCGCAGTTTACTGAAGCTTTCTTT
v_gene: TRBV7-2; abundance: many; d_gene: NA; j_gene: TRBJ1-5; CDR3aa: CASSDGYSNQPQHF; CDR3nt: TGTGCCAGCAGTGACGGATATAGCAATCAGCCCCAGCATTTT
v_gene: TRBV18; abundance: few; d_gene: NA; j_gene: TRBJ2-5; CDR3aa: CASSPPAARQETQYF; CDR3nt: TGTGCCAGCTCACCACCCGCTGCCAGGCAAGAGACCCAGTACTTC
v_gene: TRBV12-3/TRBV12-4; abundance: few; d_gene: NA; j_gene: TRBJ2-2; CDR3aa: CASSHQGGPNTGELFF; CDR3nt: TGTGCCAGCAGTCATCAGGGGGGCCCGAACACCGGGGAGCTGTTTTTT
v_gene: TRBV7-9; abundance: NA; d_gene: TRBD2; j_gene: TRBJ2-1; CDR3aa: CASSQRLAGGYNEQFF; CDR3nt: TGTGCCAGCAGCCAGAGACTAGCGGGAGGGTACAATGAGCAGTTCTTC
v_gene: TRBV5-1; abundance: NA; d_gene: TRBD2; j_gene: TRBJ2-5; CDR3aa: CASSFLAGGLSETQYF; CDR3nt: TGCGCCAGCAGCTTCCTAGCGGGAGGGCTGTCGGAGACCCAGTACTTC
v_gene: TRBV7-9; abundance: NA; d_gene: TRBD2; j_gene: TRBJ2-7; CDR3aa: CASSPRAGESSYEQYF; CDR3nt: TGTGCCAGCAGCCCTCGGGCGGGGGAGAGCTCCTACGAGCAGTACTTC
v_gene: TRBV18; abundance: few; d_gene: NA; j_gene: TRBJ2-5; CDR3aa: CASSQDSYQETQYF; CDR3nt: TGTGCCAGCTCACAAGACAGTTACCAAGAGACCCAGTACTTC
v_gene: TRBV7-9; abundance: few; d_gene: NA; j_gene: TRBJ1-5; CDR3aa: CASSSMTSAQHF; CDR3nt: TGTGCCAGCAGCTCCATGACGTCGGCCCAGCATTTT
v_gene: TRBV10-2; abundance: many; d_gene: NA; j_gene: TRBJ1-6; CDR3aa: CASSPDQNSPLHF; CDR3nt: TGCGCCAGCAGTCCGGACCAAAATTCACCCCTCCACTTT
v_gene: TRBV5-1; abundance: NA; d_gene: NA; j_gene: TRBJ2-7; CDR3aa: CASSLDVFGLEQYF; CDR3nt: TGCGCCAGCAGCTTGGATGTTTTCGGTCTCGAGCAGTACTTC
v_gene: TRBV10-3; abundance: few; d_gene: TRBD2; j_gene: TRBJ2-3; CDR3aa: CASSGTSGSMTDTQYF; CDR3nt: TGTGCCTCGAGCGGTACTAGCGGGAGTATGACAGATACGCAGTATTTT
v_gene: TRBV5-4; abundance: few; d_gene: NA; j_gene: TRBJ2-1; CDR3aa: CASSPDKGLALYNEQFF; CDR3nt: TGTGCCAGCAGCCCAGATAAAGGCCTAGCCCTCTACAATGAGCAGTTCTTC
v_gene: TRBV4-2; abundance: NA; d_gene: NA; j_gene: TRBJ2-3; CDR3aa: CASSQRSTDTQYF; CDR3nt: TGTGCCAGCAGCCAGCGTAGCACAGATACGCAGTATTTT
v_gene: TRBV5-1; abundance: NA; d_gene: NA; j_gene: TRBJ2-1; CDR3aa: CASSPNPGTAANEQFF; CDR3nt: TGCGCCAGCAGCCCTAACCCCGGGACGGCGGCCAATGAGCAGTTCTTC
v_gene: TRBV7-9; abundance: NA; d_gene: NA; j_gene: TRBJ1-2; CDR3aa: CASSLATGELIYGYTF; CDR3nt: TGTGCCAGCAGCTTAGCGACAGGAGAGCTGATCTATGGCTACACCTTC
v_gene: TRBV7-2; abundance: few; d_gene: TRBD2; j_gene: TRBJ2-1; CDR3aa: CASSLFSGGASEQFF; CDR3nt: TGTGCCAGCAGCTTATTTAGCGGGGGGGCCAGTGAGCAGTTCTTC
v_gene: TRBV5-1; abundance: NA; d_gene: NA; j_gene: TRBJ1-6; CDR3aa: CASSLGGDSSLHF; CDR3nt: TGCGCCAGCAGCTTGGGTGGGGATAGTTCCCTCCACTTT
v_gene: TRBV12-3/TRBV12-4; abundance: few; d_gene: NA; j_gene: TRBJ2-1; CDR3aa: CASSFQEIDSEQFF; CDR3nt: TGTGCCAGCAGTTTTCAGGAAATAGATAGTGAGCAGTTCTTC
v_gene: TRBV5-1; abundance: NA; d_gene: TRBD1; j_gene: TRBJ2-5; CDR3aa: CASRLGQGTGETQYF; CDR3nt: TGCGCCAGCAGACTAGGACAGGGGACGGGAGAGACCCAGTACTTC
v_gene: TRBV7-9; abundance: NA; d_gene: TRBD1; j_gene: TRBJ1-4; CDR3aa: CASSPRGQGLEKLFF; CDR3nt: TGTGCCAGCAGCCCCCGGGGACAGGGTTTGGAAAAACTGTTTTTT
v_gene: TRBV7-9; abundance: NA; d_gene: TRBD1; j_gene: TRBJ1-4; CDR3aa: CASSLTGGTEKLFF; CDR3nt: TGTGCCAGCAGCTTAACAGGGGGCACTGAAAAACTGTTTTTT
v_gene: TRBV20-1; abundance: NA; d_gene: NA; j_gene: TRBJ1-4; CDR3aa: CSASSRQSDEKLFF; CDR3nt: TGCAGTGCTAGTTCGCGACAGAGTGATGAAAAACTGTTTTTT
v_gene: TRBV20-1; abundance: few; d_gene: NA; j_gene: TRBJ2-7; CDR3aa: CSARRVGTPGYF; CDR3nt: TGCAGTGCTAGGAGGGTGGGGACTCCAGGGTACTTC
v_gene: TRBV9; abundance: NA; d_gene: NA; j_gene: TRBJ2-3; CDR3aa: CASSVRTTTDTQYF; CDR3nt: TGTGCCAGCAGCGTCCGGACTACCACAGATACGCAGTATTTT
v_gene: TRBV20-1; abundance: NA; d_gene: TRBD2; j_gene: TRBJ2-7; CDR3aa: CSAPNWAGARYEQYF; CDR3nt: TGCAGTGCCCCAAACTGGGCGGGAGCGCGCTACGAGCAGTACTTC
v_gene: TRBV15; abundance: many; d_gene: NA; j_gene: TRBJ2-1; CDR3aa: CAILSSYNEQFF; CDR3nt: TGTGCCATCTTAAGCTCCTACAATGAGCAGTTCTTC
v_gene: TRBV7-2; abundance: NA; d_gene: NA; j_gene: TRBJ1-2; CDR3aa: CASSPGHIYGYTF; CDR3nt: TGTGCCAGCAGCCCGGGACACATATATGGCTACACCTTC
v_gene: TRBV20-1; abundance: once; d_gene: NA; j_gene: TRBJ2-1; CDR3aa: CSARMGDWGNEQFF; CDR3nt: TGCAGTGCGCGAATGGGGGATTGGGGTAATGAGCAGTTCTTC
v_gene: TRBV5-5; abundance: NA; d_gene: NA; j_gene: TRBJ2-5; CDR3aa: CASSLFVGAGPHGTQYF; CDR3nt: TGTGCCAGCAGCTTGTTCGTGGGCGCAGGACCCCATGGGACCCAGTACTTC
v_gene: TRBV28; abundance: few; d_gene: TRBD1; j_gene: TRBJ2-7; CDR3aa: CASSSPPGTGGHFYEQYF; CDR3nt: TGTGCCAGCAGTTCGCCCCCCGGGACAGGGGGACACTTCTACGAGCAGTACTTC
v_gene: TRBV9; abundance: NA; d_gene: TRBD1; j_gene: TRBJ1-2; CDR3aa: CASSATGTGYGYTF; CDR3nt: TGTGCCAGCAGCGCGACTGGGACAGGCTATGGCTACACCTTC
v_gene: TRBV27; abundance: few; d_gene: NA; j_gene: TRBJ2-7; CDR3aa: CASSSSPQGYEQYF; CDR3nt: TGTGCCAGCAGTTCGAGCCCTCAGGGCTACGAGCAGTACTTC
v_gene: TRBV20-1; abundance: NA; d_gene: TRBD1; j_gene: TRBJ1-1; CDR3aa: CSAPRGFSTEAFF; CDR3nt: TGCAGTGCTCCCAGGGGGTTTAGCACTGAAGCTTTCTTT
v_gene: TRBV12-3/TRBV12-4; abundance: many; d_gene: TRBD1; j_gene: TRBJ1-5; CDR3aa: CASSHTGGNQPQHF; CDR3nt: TGTGCCAGCAGTCATACAGGGGGTAATCAGCCCCAGCATTTT
v_gene: TRBV5-1; abundance: many; d_gene: NA; j_gene: TRBJ2-1; CDR3aa: CASSLAGEQFF; CDR3nt: TGCGCCAGCAGCTTGGCCGGTGAGCAGTTCTTC
v_gene: TRBV20-1; abundance: few; d_gene: TRBD2; j_gene: TRBJ2-4; CDR3aa: CSARDGTSGGARAKNIQYF; CDR3nt: TGCAGTGCTAGAGATGGGACTAGCGGGGGGGCGCGTGCCAAAAACATTCAGTACTTC
v_gene: TRBV20-1; abundance: NA; d_gene: NA; j_gene: TRBJ2-2; CDR3aa: CSATLTNTGELFF; CDR3nt: TGCAGTGCTACCCTCACGAACACCGGGGAGCTGTTTTTT
v_gene: TRBV7-2; abundance: NA; d_gene: NA; j_gene: TRBJ2-6; CDR3aa: CASSTTSSGANVLTF; CDR3nt: TGTGCCAGCAGCACGACTAGCTCTGGGGCCAACGTCCTGACTTTC
v_gene: TRBV2; abundance: NA; d_gene: NA; j_gene: TRBJ2-1; CDR3aa: CASSRAYEQFF; CDR3nt: TGTGCCAGCAGTCGCGCATATGAGCAGTTCTTC
v_gene: TRBV4-3; abundance: NA; d_gene: NA; j_gene: TRBJ2-2; CDR3aa: CASSQEAGTGELFF; CDR3nt: TGCGCCAGCAGCCAAGAGGCGGGCACCGGGGAGCTGTTTTTT
v_gene: TRBV7-9; abundance: few; d_gene: TRBD1; j_gene: TRBJ1-2; CDR3aa: CASSWPPGQGLGYTF; CDR3nt: TGTGCCAGCAGCTGGCCTCCGGGACAGGGTCTCGGCTACACCTTC
v_gene: TRBV7-9; abundance: NA; d_gene: NA; j_gene: TRBJ2-7; CDR3aa: CASSLIDTLGYEQYF; CDR3nt: TGTGCCAGCAGCTTAATAGACACCTTAGGGTACGAGCAGTACTTC
v_gene: TRBV5-5; abundance: few; d_gene: NA; j_gene: TRBJ1-1; CDR3aa: CASSSTGVLAAFF; CDR3nt: TGTGCCAGCAGCAGTACAGGAGTTCTTGCCGCTTTCTTT
v_gene: TRBV4-3; abundance: NA; d_gene: NA; j_gene: TRBJ2-5; CDR3aa: CASSQDRGTSGRGETQYF; CDR3nt: TGCGCCAGCAGCCAAGATAGAGGAACCAGTGGGCGAGGTGAGACCCAGTACTTC
v_gene: TRBV6-5; abundance: few; d_gene: NA; j_gene: TRBJ1-2; CDR3aa: CASSLGASYGYTF; CDR3nt: TGTGCCAGCAGTTTAGGGGCCAGCTATGGCTACACCTTC
v_gene: TRBV12-3/TRBV12-4; abundance: NA; d_gene: TRBD2; j_gene: TRBJ2-5; CDR3aa: CASSLITSGAAETQYF; CDR3nt: TGTGCCAGCAGTTTAATTACTAGCGGGGCCGCGGAGACCCAGTACTTC
v_gene: TRBV27; abundance: NA; d_gene: NA; j_gene: TRBJ2-7; CDR3aa: CASSPAWGRRVYEQYF; CDR3nt: TGTGCCAGCAGTCCTGCGTGGGGGCGGAGGGTGTACGAGCAGTACTTC
v_gene: TRBV4-2; abundance: few; d_gene: TRBD1; j_gene: TRBJ1-1; CDR3aa: CASSQDPGQGALLIGEAFF; CDR3nt: TGTGCCAGCAGCCAAGATCCGGGACAGGGGGCGCTTTTGATCGGTGAAGCTTTCTTT